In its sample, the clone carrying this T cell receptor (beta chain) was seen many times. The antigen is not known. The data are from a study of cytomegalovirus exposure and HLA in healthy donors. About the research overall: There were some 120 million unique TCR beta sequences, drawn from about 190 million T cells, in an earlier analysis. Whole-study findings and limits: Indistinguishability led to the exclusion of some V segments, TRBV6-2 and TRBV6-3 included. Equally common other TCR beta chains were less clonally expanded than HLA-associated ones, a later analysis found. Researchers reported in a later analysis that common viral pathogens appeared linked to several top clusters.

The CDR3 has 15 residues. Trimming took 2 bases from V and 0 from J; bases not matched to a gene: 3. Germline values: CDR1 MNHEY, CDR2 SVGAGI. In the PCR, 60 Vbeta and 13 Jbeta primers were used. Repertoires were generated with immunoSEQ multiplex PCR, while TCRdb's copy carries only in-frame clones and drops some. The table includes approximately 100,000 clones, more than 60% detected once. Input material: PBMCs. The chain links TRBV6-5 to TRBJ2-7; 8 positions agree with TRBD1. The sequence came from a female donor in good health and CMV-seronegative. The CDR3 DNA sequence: TGTGCCAGCAGTTACGTGCAGGGGGCCTCCTACGAGCAGTACTTC. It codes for CASSYVQGASYEQYF.